Below are 21 T cell receptor beta chains sequenced from a single sample in a study of blood T cell repertoires in COVID-19. Data came from immunoSEQ multiplex PCR; TCRdb stores just in-frame clones and leaves some out. The table records some 200,000 clones, about four fifths of them present only once. Source material: peripheral blood. All receptors come from a woman aged 40 to 50 with acute or convalescent COVID-19.

J is TRBJ2-1 and V is TRBV4-3; 10 nucleotides match TRBD2. Germline lookup yields CDR1 LGHNA and CDR2 YSLEER. J lost 4 bases, V lost 0 bases, and 3 bases had no gene match. The CDR3 runs to 16 residues. The CDR3 loop is CASSQDGTSDYNEQFF. In DNA, the CDR3 is TGCGCCAGCAGCCAAGACGGGACTAGCGATTACAATGAGCAGTTCTTC.

J is TRBJ1-1 and V is TRBV30, with D tentatively TRBD1 (5 bases). CDR1 and CDR2 (germline): GTSNPN, SVGIG (reference sequence). Trimming pared 1 base from V and 1 base from J, leaving 7 bases between. This CDR3 has 13 residues. The DNA for the CDR3 is TGTGCCTGGAGTGGCGGGACGAACACTGAAGCTTTCTTT. Translating it yields CAWSGGTNTEAFF. The full variable domain, its missing parts supplied by reference TRBV30 and TRBJ1-1, is SQTIHQWPATLVQPVGSPLSLECTVEGTSNPNLYWYRQAAGRGLQLLFYSVGIGQISSEVPQNLSASRPQDRQFILSSKKLLLSDSGFYLCAWSGGTNTEAFFGQGTRLTVV.

The rearrangement links TRBV6-4 to TRBJ1-2; tentatively, D is TRBD1 (6 bases). The CDR3 is 15 residues long. Deletions cut 0 bases from V and 6 bases from J, with 14 bases between. Germline V CDR1 and CDR2: MRHNA, SNTAGT. CDR3 protein: CASSDSARGWNGYTF. The CDR3 DNA reads as TGTGCCAGCAGTGACTCAGCCAGGGGTTGGAATGGCTACACCTTC.

This clone was observed once. The chain couples TRBV5-1 to TRBJ2-1; the match to TRBD2 covers 11 bases. Germline V gene sequence: CDR1 SGHRS, CDR2 YFSETQ. This CDR3 contains 15 residues. J gave up 5 bases and V 4 bases, and 5 bases lay outside the gene matches. The CDR3 region is CASSELAGVHNEQFF. For the CDR3, the DNA is TGCGCCAGCAGCGAACTAGCGGGAGTACACAATGAGCAGTTCTTC.

The genes are TRBV6-2 or TRBV6-3 and TRBJ1-2; tentative D call: TRBD1 (5 bases). CDR3 length: 13 residues. Trimming removed 6 bases at V and 4 bases at J, with 12 bases between. The germline V gene has CDR1 MNHEY and CDR2 SVGEGT. The CDR3 reads CASSPTGFYGYTF. The CDR3 bases are TGTGCCAGCAGCCCCACAGGATTCTATGGCTACACCTTC.

The CDR3 sequence is CSASWWTPTDNEQFF. Here the CDR3 DNA reads TGCAGTGCTAGTTGGTGGACTCCGACGGACAATGAGCAGTTCTTC. The chain has TRBV20-1 and TRBJ2-1; possible D gene TRBD2, 5 bases. The CDR3 spans 15 residues. Germline V gives CDR1 DFQATT, CDR2 SNEGSKA (reference sequence). V shed 3 bases and J shed 5 bases, with 17 bases lying between them.

Note on this clone: Other DNA sequences in this specimen translate into the identical CDR3. This rearrangement joins TRBV5-1 to TRBJ2-3, with D uncertain. V dropped 0 bases and J dropped 5 bases, with 4 bases sitting between them. The CDR3 is 12 amino acids. Germline V gene data show CDR1 as SGHRS and CDR2 as YFSETQ. CDR3 sequence: CASSLAQDTQYF. CDR3 DNA sequence: TGCGCCAGCAGCTTGGCCCAAGATACGCAGTATTTT.

This clone was seen only a few times. The genes are TRBV7-3 and TRBJ2-3; 7 positions match TRBD2. Losses at the gene ends were 5 bases for V and 0 bases for J; bases not matched to a gene: 2. Germline CDR1 and CDR2: SGHTA and FQGTGA. This CDR3 region has 14 residues. The CDR3 region has the DNA TGTGCCAGCAGCCCACTAGCGAGCACAGATACGCAGTATTTT. Translation: CASSPLASTDTQYF.

The chain has TRBV6-5 and TRBJ1-3; 8 bases map to TRBD1. The CDR3 is 15 residues long. Trimming cost V 7 bases and J 0 bases; bases outside gene matches: 5. CDR1 and CDR2 from the germline V gene are MNHEY and SVGAGI. The CDR3 nucleotides read TGTGCCAGCATGGGACAGGTGAACTCTGGAAACACCATATATTTT. This codes for CASMGQVNSGNTIYF.

The V gene is TRBV9, the J gene TRBJ2-4; 9 bases are a match to TRBD2. The length of the CDR3 is 17 residues. Trimming removed 0 bases from V and 0 bases from J; junction bases left unmatched: 4. Germline V gene data show CDR1 as SGDLS and CDR2 as YYNGEE. In nucleotides, the CDR3 is TGTGCCAGCAGCGTAGATCCAGCGGGGGGAGCCAAAAACATTCAGTACTTC. This translates into CASSVDPAGGAKNIQYF.

V usage is TRBV19 and J usage is TRBJ2-1, with 8 bases identical to TRBD2. Germline V gene lookup returns CDR1 LNHDA and CDR2 SQIVND (reference sequence). The CDR3 length is 15 residues. V was clipped by 1 base and J by 10 bases; unmatched bases: 9. DNA of the CDR3: TGTGCCAGTAGTATAGTTCGGGAGGGGGGGAGAGAGCAGTTCTTC. As protein: CASSIVREGGREQFF. Full variable domain (rest looked up from reference TRBV19 and TRBJ2-1): DGGITQSPKYLFRKEGQNVTLSCEQNLNHDAMYWYRQDPGQGLRLIYYSQIVNDFQKGDIAEGYSVSREKKESFPLTVTSAQKNPTAFYLCASSIVREGGREQFFGPGTRLTVL.

This chain links TRBV10-2 with TRBJ2-1, with 7 nucleotides matching TRBD1. This CDR3 region has 14 residues. CDR1 is WSHSY, CDR2 SAAADI, per germline. V gave up 4 bases and J gave up 2 bases; unmatched junction bases: 2. This CDR3 reads CASSGDRTYNEQFF. CDR3 nucleotide sequence: TGCGCCAGCAGTGGGGACAGAACCTACAATGAGCAGTTCTTC.

About this clone itself: An end of the junction does not agree with germline; a read error may underlie this. The V and J genes are TRBV6-2 or TRBV6-3 and TRBJ2-1, with 13 bases that match TRBD2. Germline CDR1 MNHEY, CDR2 SVGEGT. CDR3 length: 16 amino acids. The CDR3 sequence: CAGSLEGGLAGDEQFF. The CDR3 DNA sequence: TGTGCCGGCAGCCTCGAAGGAGGACTAGCGGGAGATGAGCAGTTCTTC.

As DNA, the CDR3 is TGTGCCAGCAGCTTAGCGCGGAGGGGGCTGATAAAGGACACCGGGGAGCTGTTTTTT. It is translated as CASSLARRGLIKDTGELFF. J is TRBJ2-2 and V is TRBV7-2; D perhaps matches TRBD1 (7 bases). Looked up from germline, CDR1 is SGHTA and CDR2 is FQGNSA. This CDR3 is 19 amino acids long. The V and J ends lost 0 bases and 3 bases respectively, with 20 bases between them.

This clone came up a few times. V is TRBV24-1 and J is TRBJ1-1, with 7 positions matching TRBD1. From germline, CDR1 is KGHDR and CDR2 SFDVKD. After removal of 7 bases from V and 7 bases from J, the junction contained 5 bases not matched to a gene. This CDR3 spans 12 amino acids. CDR3 nucleotide sequence: TGTGCCACCAGAAACAGACAGGGTGAAGCTTTCTTT. Protein sequence: CATRNRQGEAFF.

The chain links TRBV7-9 to TRBJ1-1; 9 bases are shared with TRBD1. This CDR3 is 15 amino acids long. The V and J ends lost 5 bases and 5 bases, in that order; junction bases with no gene match: 9. Germline V gene lookup returns CDR1 SEHNR and CDR2 FQNEAQ (reference sequence). The CDR3, as DNA: TGTGCCAGCAGCCCCTTTGGGACAGGGAGGACTGAAGCTTTCTTT. Its protein product is CASSPFGTGRTEAFF.

The V call is TRBV10-3, the J call TRBJ2-1; the match to TRBD2 covers 8 bases. Trimming removed 2 bases from V and 8 bases from J; junction bases left unmatched: 14. The CDR3 loop spans 17 amino acids. From germline, CDR1 is ENHRY and CDR2 SYGVKD. CDR3 coding DNA: TGTGCCATCAGTGAGGGAAGAGGGGCTAGCGGGCTCGATGAGCAGTTCTTC. This codes for CAISEGRGASGLDEQFF.

The CDR3 nucleotides are TGTGCCAGCAGCTTGGGGGCGAGCGGGAGGGGCCTCCTTTACGAGCAGTACTTC. This encodes CASSLGASGRGLLYEQYF. V usage is TRBV5-6 and J usage is TRBJ2-7, with 10 bases fitting TRBD2. The CDR3 is made up of 18 amino acids. The V gene's germline CDR1 is SGHDT and CDR2 YYEEEE. Losses at the gene ends were 0 bases for V and 4 bases for J; bases not matched to a gene: 13.

This clone was seen ten or more times. This chain uses TRBV7-6 with TRBJ1-2; tentative D call: TRBD1 (6 bases). This CDR3 region has 13 residues. V lost 3 bases and J 8 bases, leaving 13 bases between the germline ends. CDR1 and CDR2 (germline): SGHVS, FNYEAQ. As DNA, the CDR3 is TGTGCCAGCAGCTTGGGCAGGGACAACGGCTACACCTTC. It translates to CASSLGRDNGYTF.

This rearrangement joins TRBV19 to TRBJ1-1; unclear D gene. The germline V gene has CDR1 LNHDA and CDR2 SQIVND (reference sequence). This CDR3 spans 14 amino acids. V was shortened by 5 bases and J by 1 base, with 11 bases between the two germline ends. The CDR3: CASSFSGSNTEAFF. The CDR3, as DNA: TGTGCCAGTAGTTTTTCAGGATCGAACACTGAAGCTTTCTTT. Based on the CDR3 plus reference TRBV19 and TRBJ1-1, the full variable domain is DGGITQSPKYLFRKEGQNVTLSCEQNLNHDAMYWYRQDPGQGLRLIYYSQIVNDFQKGDIAEGYSVSREKKESFPLTVTSAQKNPTAFYLCASSFSGSNTEAFFGQGTRLTVV.

CDR3 region: CASSIGLAGGRNEQFF. The CDR3 nucleotides read TGTGCCAGTAGTATTGGACTAGCGGGGGGGCGGAATGAGCAGTTCTTC. The chain couples TRBV19 to TRBJ2-1, with 15 nucleotides matching TRBD2. The CDR3 has 16 residues. Germline-derived CDR1 and CDR2 are LNHDA and SQIVND (reference sequence). V lost 3 bases, J lost 7 bases, and 4 bases stayed unmatched.